This TCR beta chain was sequenced during a study of blood T cell repertoires in COVID-19. The protocol was immunoSEQ multiplex PCR, while the TCRdb copy is restricted to in-frame clones and leaves out a portion. The table lists fewer than 200,000 clones, around 86% of them singletons. The CDR3 runs to 14 residues. Trimming took 1 base from V and 3 from J, leaving 10 bases between them. Germline lookup yields CDR1 GTSNPN and CDR2 SVGIG (reference sequence). The receptor was isolated from a man in his fifties or sixties with active or convalescent COVID-19. This rearrangement joins TRBV30 to TRBJ1-5; D perhaps matches TRBD1 (5 bases). Specimen: peripheral blood. CDR3 in amino acids: CAWSGGGYNQPQHF. The CDR3, as DNA: TGTGCCTGGAGTGGGGGGGGATACAATCAGCCCCAGCATTTT. Complete variable domain (other parts from reference TRBV30 and TRBJ1-5): SQTIHQWPATLVQPVGSPLSLECTVEGTSNPNLYWYRQAAGRGLQLLFYSVGIGQISSEVPQNLSASRPQDRQFILSSKKLLLSDSGFYLCAWSGGGYNQPQHFGDGTRLSIL.